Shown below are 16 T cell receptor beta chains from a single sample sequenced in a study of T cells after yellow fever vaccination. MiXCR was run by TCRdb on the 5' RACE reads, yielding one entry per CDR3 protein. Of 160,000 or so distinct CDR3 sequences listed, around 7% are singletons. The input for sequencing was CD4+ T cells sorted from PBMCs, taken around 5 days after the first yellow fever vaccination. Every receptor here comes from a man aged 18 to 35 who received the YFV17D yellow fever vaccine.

The CDR3 spells CASSESSGPQETQYF. In DNA form, the CDR3 reads TGCGCCAGCAGCGAGTCGTCCGGGCCCCAAGAGACCCAGTACTTC. This chain joins TRBV5-1 and TRBJ2-5, with D unclear. The CDR3 has 15 residues. Trimming shortened V by 4 bases and J by 1 base, and 14 bases separated the two germline ends. CDR1 and CDR2 (germline): SGHRS, YFSETQ.

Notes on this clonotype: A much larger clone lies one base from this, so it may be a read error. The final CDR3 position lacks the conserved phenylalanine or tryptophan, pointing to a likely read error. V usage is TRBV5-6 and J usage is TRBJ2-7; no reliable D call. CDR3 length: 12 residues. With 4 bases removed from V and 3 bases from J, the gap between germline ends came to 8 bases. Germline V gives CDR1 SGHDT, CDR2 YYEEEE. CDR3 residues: CASSIGYYEQYY. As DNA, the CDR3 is TGTGCCAGCAGCATAGGGTACTACGAGCAGTACTAC.

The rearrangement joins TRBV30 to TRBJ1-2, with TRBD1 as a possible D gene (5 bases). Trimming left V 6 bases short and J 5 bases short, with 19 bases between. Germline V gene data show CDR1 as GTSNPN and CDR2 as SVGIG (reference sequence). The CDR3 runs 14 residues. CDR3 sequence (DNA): TGTGCCTGCCCTGGGACCGATGGTACTTATGGCTACACCTTC. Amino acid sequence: CACPGTDGTYGYTF. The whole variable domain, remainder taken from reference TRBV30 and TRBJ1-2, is SQTIHQWPATLVQPVGSPLSLECTVEGTSNPNLYWYRQAAGRGLQLLFYSVGIGQISSEVPQNLSASRPQDRQFILSSKKLLLSDSGFYLCACPGTDGTYGYTFGSGTRLTVV.

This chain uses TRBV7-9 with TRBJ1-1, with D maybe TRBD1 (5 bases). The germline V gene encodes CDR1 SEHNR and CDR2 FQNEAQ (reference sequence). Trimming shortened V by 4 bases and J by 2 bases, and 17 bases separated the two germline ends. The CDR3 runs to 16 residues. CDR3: CASSSLRGTRNTEAFF. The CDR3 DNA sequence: TGTGCCAGCAGCTCCCTACGAGGGACCAGAAACACTGAAGCTTTCTTT.

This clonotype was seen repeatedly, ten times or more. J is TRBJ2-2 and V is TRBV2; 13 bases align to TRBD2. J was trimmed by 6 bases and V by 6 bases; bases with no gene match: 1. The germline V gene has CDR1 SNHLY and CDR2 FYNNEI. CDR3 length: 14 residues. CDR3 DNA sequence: TGTGCCAGCAGACTAGCGGGGGGGCCCGGGGAGCTGTTTTTT. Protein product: CASRLAGGPGELFF.

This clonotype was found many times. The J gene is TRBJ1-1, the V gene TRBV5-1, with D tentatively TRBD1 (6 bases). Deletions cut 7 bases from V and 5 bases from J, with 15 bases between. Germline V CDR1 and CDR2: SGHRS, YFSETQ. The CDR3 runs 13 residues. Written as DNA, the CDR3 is TGCGCCAGCTCGAGGGGGGAGATGACTGAAGCTTTCTTT. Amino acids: CASSRGEMTEAFF.

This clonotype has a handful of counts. The CDR3 DNA sequence: TGCGCCAGCAGCCCCTCGGGGCCAGGGGACCATGGCTACACCTTC. Translated, it gives CASSPSGPGDHGYTF. The chain recombines TRBV4-3 with TRBJ1-2; TRBD1 might be the D (6 bases). V lost 4 bases to trimming and J lost 6 bases, with 18 bases between them. CDR1 and CDR2 from the germline V gene are LGHNA and YSLEER. The CDR3 has 15 residues.

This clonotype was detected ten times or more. The CDR3 coding sequence is TGTGCCAGCAGCGAAAGACAGGGTAGTAATGAGCAGTTCTTC. Protein: CASSERQGSNEQFF. The chain employs TRBV3-1 and TRBJ2-1; 7 bases map to TRBD1. This CDR3 is 14 amino acids long. Germline lookup yields CDR1 LGHDT and CDR2 YNNKEL (reference sequence). With V trimmed by 5 bases and J by 7 bases, 8 bases remained unmatched.

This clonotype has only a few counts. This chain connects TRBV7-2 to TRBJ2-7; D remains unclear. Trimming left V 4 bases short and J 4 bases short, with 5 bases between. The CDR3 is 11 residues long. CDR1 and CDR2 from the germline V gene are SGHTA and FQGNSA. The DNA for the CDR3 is TGTGCCAGCAGCTCCTTATACGAGCAGTACTTC. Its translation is CASSSLYEQYF.

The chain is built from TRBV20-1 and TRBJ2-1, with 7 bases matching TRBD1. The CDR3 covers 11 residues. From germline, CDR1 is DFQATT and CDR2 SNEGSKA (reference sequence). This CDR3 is CSARGGTEQFF. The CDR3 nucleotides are TGCAGCGCCCGAGGGGGCACTGAGCAGTTCTTC.

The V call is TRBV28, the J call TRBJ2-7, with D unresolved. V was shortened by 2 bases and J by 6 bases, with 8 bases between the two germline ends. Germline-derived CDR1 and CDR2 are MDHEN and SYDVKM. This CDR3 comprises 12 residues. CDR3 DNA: TGTGCCAGCAGTTTACCTATCGGCGAGCAGTACGTC. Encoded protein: CASSLPIGEQYV.

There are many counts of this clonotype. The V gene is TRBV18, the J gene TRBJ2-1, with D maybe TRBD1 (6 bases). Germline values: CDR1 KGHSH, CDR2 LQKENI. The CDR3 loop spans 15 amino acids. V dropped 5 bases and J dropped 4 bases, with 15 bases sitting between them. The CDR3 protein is CASSSQSGEYNEQFF. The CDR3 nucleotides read TGTGCCAGCTCATCTCAGTCAGGGGAGTACAATGAGCAGTTCTTC. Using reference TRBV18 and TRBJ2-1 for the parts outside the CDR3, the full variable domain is NAGVMQNPRHLVRRRGQEARLRCSPMKGHSHVYWYRQLPEEGLKFMVYLQKENIIDESGMPKERFSAEFPKEGPSILRIQQVVRGDSAAYFCASSSQSGEYNEQFFGPGTRLTVL.

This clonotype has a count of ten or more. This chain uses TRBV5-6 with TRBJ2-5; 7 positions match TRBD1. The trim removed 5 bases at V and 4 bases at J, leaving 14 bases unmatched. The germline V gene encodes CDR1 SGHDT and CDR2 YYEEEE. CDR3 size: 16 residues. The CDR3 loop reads CASSLGQGVRGETQYF. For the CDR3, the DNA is TGTGCCAGCAGTCTGGGGCAGGGGGTCCGGGGAGAGACCCAGTACTTC.

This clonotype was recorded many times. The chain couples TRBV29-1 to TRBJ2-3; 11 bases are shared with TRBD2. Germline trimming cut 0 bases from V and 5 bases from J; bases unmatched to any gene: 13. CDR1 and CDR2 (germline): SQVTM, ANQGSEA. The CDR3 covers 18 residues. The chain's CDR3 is CSVEDHLAGGRRRDTQYF. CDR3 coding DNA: TGCAGCGTTGAAGATCATCTAGCGGGGGGCCGTCGGCGAGATACGCAGTATTTT.

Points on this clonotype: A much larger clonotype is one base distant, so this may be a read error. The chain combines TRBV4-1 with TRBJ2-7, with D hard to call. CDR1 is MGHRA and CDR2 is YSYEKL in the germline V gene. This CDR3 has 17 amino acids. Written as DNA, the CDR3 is TGCTCCAGCAGCCAAGATAGGTCGGTAGTAAGGACCTACGAGCAGTACTTC. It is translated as CSSSQDRSVVRTYEQYF.

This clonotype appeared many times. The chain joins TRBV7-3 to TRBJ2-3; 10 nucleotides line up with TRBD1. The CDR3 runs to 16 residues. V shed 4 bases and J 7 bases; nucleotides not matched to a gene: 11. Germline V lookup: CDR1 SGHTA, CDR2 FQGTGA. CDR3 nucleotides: TGTGCCAGCAGCTCCCCGGGAGGGACAGGGGTTAATACGCAGTATTTT. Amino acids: CASSSPGGTGVNTQYF.